This T cell receptor (beta chain) was retrieved from a study of T cells in Graves' hyperthyroidism and ophthalmopathy. Study results and limitations: Separation of ophthalmopathy from stable hyperthyroidism was achieved by a 13 V-J model. Most clonotypes expanded in the thyroid (above 0.001) were also present in blood.

It was RNA transcripts that yielded the amplified TCR beta CDR3 regions. A set of HTBI primers served as the primers for a first-round RT-PCR of the TCR CDR3. TCRdb re-called the multiplex PCR reads with MiXCR, one entry per CDR3 protein. The sample has under 350,000 distinct CDR3 sequences, around a fifth seen once; the top ten hold about 50%. There are many counts of this clonotype. As yet, its antigen is unknown. Trimming cost V 6 bases and J 3 bases; bases outside gene matches: 7. The V gene's germline CDR1 is MNHEY and CDR2 SMNVEV (reference sequence). This CDR3 contains 17 residues. It was considered stable Graves' hyperthyroidism when ophthalmopathy did not progress within 18 months.

The clonotype originates from a woman between 45 and 60 years old with Graves' hyperthyroidism. The rearrangement links TRBV27 to TRBJ2-1; 14 positions agree with TRBD2. Material: blood. CDR3 nucleotide sequence: TGTGCCAGCAGCTGGGGACTAGCGGGGGCTCTCTACAATGAGCAGTTCTTC. Its protein is CASSWGLAGALYNEQFF.